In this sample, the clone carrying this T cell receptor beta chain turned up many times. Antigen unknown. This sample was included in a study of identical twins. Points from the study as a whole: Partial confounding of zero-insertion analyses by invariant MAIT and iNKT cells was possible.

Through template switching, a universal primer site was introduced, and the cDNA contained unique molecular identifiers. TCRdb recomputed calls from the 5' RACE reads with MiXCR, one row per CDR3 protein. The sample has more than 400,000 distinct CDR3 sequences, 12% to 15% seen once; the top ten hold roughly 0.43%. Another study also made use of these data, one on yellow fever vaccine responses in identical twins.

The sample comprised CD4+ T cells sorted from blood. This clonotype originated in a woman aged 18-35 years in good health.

The CDR3 protein is CASSLGLAGMYNEQFF. The DNA of the CDR3 is TGTGCCAGCAGCTTGGGACTAGCGGGGATGTACAATGAGCAGTTCTTC. The rearrangement links TRBV11-2 to TRBJ2-1, with TRBD2 matching 13 bases. V lost 3 bases, J lost 4 bases, and 3 bases stayed unmatched. Germline CDR1 is SGHAT and CDR2 is FQNNGV. The CDR3 length is 16 residues. Together with reference TRBV11-2 and TRBJ2-1, the CDR3 gives the full variable domain: EAGVAQSPRYKIIEKRQSVAFWCNPISGHATLYWYQQILGQGPKLLIQFQNNGVVDDSQLPKDRFSAERLKGVDSTLKIQPAKLEDSAVYLCASSLGLAGMYNEQFFGPGTRLTVL.